This T cell receptor beta chain was identified during a study of Graves' ophthalmopathy and Graves' hyperthyroidism. Aged 18 to 65, hyperthyroidism patients had new diagnoses of under 2 months' duration. CDR1 is SGHAT, CDR2 FQNNGV, per germline. The CDR3 totals 16 residues. Unmatched junction bases numbered 10, after V lost 1 base and J lost 6 bases. Beta-chain TCR CDR3 regions were amplified from RNA transcripts. HTBI-primed first-round RT-PCR preceded second-round multiplex PCR. TCRdb reprocessed the multiplex PCR reads with MiXCR, giving one entry per CDR3 protein. The table includes 400,000 or so distinct CDR3 sequences, roughly a sixth detected once.

The V call is TRBV11-2, the J call TRBJ1-1; 8 bases agree with TRBD1. Sequencing was carried out using peripheral blood. The clonotype was recovered from an adult woman with stable Graves' hyperthyroidism. In DNA form, the CDR3 reads TGTGCCAGCAGCTTAGGGGAAGGACAGGGTTTACCTGAAGCTTTCTTT. Translating gives CASSLGEGQGLPEAFF.